The 15 T cell receptor beta chains below come from one sample, sequenced in a study of T cell changes during pregnancy in multiple sclerosis. Only in-frame clones appear in the TCRdb table, and some are missing; sequencing was by immunoSEQ multiplex PCR. The table shows approximately 92,000 clones, with approximately 92% occurring only once. The sequences come from peripheral blood, collected in the first trimester of pregnancy. These receptors were taken from a female donor with multiple sclerosis, enrolled in a pregnancy study.

This chain connects TRBV6-1 to TRBJ2-2, with a weak D call TRBD1 (5 bases). CDR3 length equals 15 residues. Germline loops: CDR1 MNHNS, CDR2 SASEGT. Trimming left V 3 bases short and J 5 bases short, with 13 bases between. Here the CDR3 reads CASSDPAGWTGELFF. CDR3 DNA sequence: TGTGCCAGCAGTGATCCGGCAGGGTGGACCGGGGAGCTGTTTTTT.

About this clone: Other DNA variants within this sample encode the same CDR3. The chain recombines TRBV27 with TRBJ2-7; TRBD2 might be the D (6 bases). The CDR3 has 14 residues. V was shortened by 3 bases and J by 4 bases, with 13 bases between the two germline ends. The germline gives CDR1 MNHEY, CDR2 SMNVEV (reference sequence). The CDR3 nucleotides read TGTGCCAGCAGTTTTGGGACCGGAGGGTACGAGCAGTACTTC. It specifies CASSFGTGGYEQYF.

The chain links TRBV7-8 to TRBJ2-7; 12 bases fit TRBD2. Germline V gene data show CDR1 as SGHVS and CDR2 as FQNEAQ. V dropped 5 bases and J dropped 7; count of bases not matched to a gene: 9. This CDR3 comprises 15 residues. The CDR3 protein is CASSADLAGGWEQYF. The CDR3 DNA is TGTGCCAGCAGCGCCGATCTAGCGGGAGGGTGGGAGCAGTACTTC.

The gene calls are TRBV4-1 and TRBJ2-1; 10 positions agree with TRBD2. CDR3 length: 17 amino acids. Germline V CDR1 and CDR2: MGHRA, YSYEKL. Germline trimming cut 0 bases from V and 8 bases from J; bases unmatched to any gene: 10. CDR3 DNA: TGCGCCAGCAGCCAAGATAGGCTAGCGGGAGCTGGAGATGAGCAGTTCTTC. This sequence encodes CASSQDRLAGAGDEQFF.

The rearrangement joins TRBV10-3 to TRBJ1-2; no clear D gene. The CDR3 runs 15 residues. From germline, CDR1 is ENHRY and CDR2 SYGVKD. V was trimmed by 3 bases and J by 3 bases, leaving 14 bases between them. CDR3 residues: CAISDGVGPHYGYTF. For the CDR3, the DNA is TGTGCCATCAGTGACGGGGTTGGGCCCCACTATGGCTACACCTTC.

The V gene is TRBV19, the J gene TRBJ1-2; the D gene is possibly TRBD1 (5 bases). The CDR3 spans 14 residues. Germline CDR1 is LNHDA and CDR2 is SQIVND (reference sequence). Trimming pared 3 bases from V and 2 bases from J, leaving 10 bases between. The CDR3 is CASSIAQGNYGYTF. CDR3 coding DNA: TGTGCCAGTAGTATCGCGCAGGGAAACTATGGCTACACCTTC.

The rearrangement links TRBV5-1 to TRBJ2-6, with unresolved D. CDR1 and CDR2 (germline): SGHRS, YFSETQ. V was shortened by 2 bases and J by 0 bases, with 12 bases between the two germline ends. The CDR3 sequence is 17 residues long. The CDR3 loop reads CASSLDILSSGANVLTF. As DNA, the CDR3 is TGCGCCAGCAGCTTAGACATTCTAAGCTCTGGGGCCAACGTCCTGACTTTC.

The rearrangement uses TRBV4-1 and TRBJ2-7; 8 positions agree with TRBD2. Unmatched junction bases numbered 16, after V lost 1 base and J lost 5 bases. Germline loops: CDR1 MGHRA, CDR2 YSYEKL. This CDR3 region has 18 residues. The CDR3 sequence: CASSQGFGTLAGLHEQYF. For the CDR3, the DNA is TGCGCCAGCAGCCAAGGTTTTGGCACGCTAGCGGGTCTTCACGAGCAGTACTTC.

This clone was seen a few times. The chain recombines TRBV28 with TRBJ1-5; TRBD1 aligns across 9 bases. This CDR3 is built from 15 residues. CDR1 and CDR2 from the germline V gene are MDHEN and SYDVKM. V trimming: 10 bases; J trimming: 0 bases; junction bases outside the gene matches: 7. CDR3 in amino acids: CATRTGVSSNQPQHF. The CDR3 bases are TGTGCCACCAGGACAGGGGTCTCTAGCAATCAGCCCCAGCATTTT.

The J gene is TRBJ1-3, the V gene TRBV25-1; a weak D match, TRBD1 (6 bases). The V end lost 4 bases, the J end lost 0 bases, and 13 bases lay between the germline ends. The germline V gene encodes CDR1 MGHDK and CDR2 SYGVNS. CDR3 length: 16 residues. The CDR3 region is CASSGSGTYSGNTIYF. The CDR3 DNA sequence: TGTGCCAGCAGTGGGTCCGGGACATACTCTGGAAACACCATATATTTT.

The chain links TRBV5-8 to TRBJ2-1, with D possibly TRBD1 on 6 matching bases. CDR3 length: 16 residues. Germline V gene data show CDR1 as SGHTS and CDR2 as YDEGEE. The V gene lost 6 bases and the J gene lost 10 bases, with 26 bases spanning the gap. Written as DNA, the CDR3 is TGTGCCAGCATTCCCCGGACAGACCCACCCCAATGGGAGCAGTTCTTC. It translates to CASIPRTDPPQWEQFF.

The chain is built from TRBV18 and TRBJ2-7, with D possibly being TRBD2 (5 bases). The V end lost 1 base, the J end lost 2 bases, and 9 bases lay between the germline ends. This CDR3 has 14 residues. Germline lookup yields CDR1 KGHSH and CDR2 LQKENI. DNA of the CDR3: TGTGCCAGCTCACCACAGGCGGGTACCTACGAGCAGTACTTC. This sequence encodes CASSPQAGTYEQYF.

This clone turned up a few times. The V and J genes are TRBV5-6 and TRBJ1-3, with D uncertain. V was trimmed by 0 bases and J by 0 bases, leaving 7 bases between them. Germline values: CDR1 SGHDT, CDR2 YYEEEE. The CDR3 sequence is 15 residues long. In DNA, the CDR3 is TGTGCCAGCAGCTTGGTCGGTGGCTCTGGAAACACCATATATTTT. Encoded protein: CASSLVGGSGNTIYF.

The chain joins TRBV28 to TRBJ1-2, with unresolved D. V was shortened by 7 bases and J by 0 bases, with 6 bases between the two germline ends. This CDR3 comprises 12 residues. Germline values: CDR1 MDHEN, CDR2 SYDVKM. In DNA form, the CDR3 reads TGTGCCAGCACGGAGACTAACTATGGCTACACCTTC. Translation: CASTETNYGYTF.

The chain recombines TRBV19 with TRBJ1-2; 7 nucleotides match TRBD1. This CDR3 contains 13 residues. J lost 6 bases, V lost 5 bases, and 6 bases had no gene match. Germline values: CDR1 LNHDA, CDR2 SQIVND (reference sequence). CDR3 residues: CASSYLTGNGYTF. In DNA form, the CDR3 reads TGTGCCAGTAGTTACCTGACAGGGAATGGCTACACCTTC.